Presented here are 2 T cell receptor beta chains from one specimen sequenced in a study of molecular identifiers for immune sequencing clone quantification. TCRdb analysed the PCR reads with MiXCR anew, one entry per CDR3 protein. Among some 650,000 distinct CDR3 sequences listed, about 20% were seen once. Sequenced: naive CD8+ T cells from blood, with Jurkat cell RNA spiked in. Subset in this sample: FACS-sorted CD8+CD4-CCR7+CD45RA+ naive T cells. These receptors came from a human donor in good health. Some libraries in this study had Jurkat cell RNA spiked in.

This clonotype was observed many times. This chain uses TRBV28 with TRBJ1-1, with D unclear. Germline CDR1 MDHEN, CDR2 SYDVKM. This CDR3 has 16 residues. V lost 5 bases to trimming and J lost 1 base, with 17 bases between them. The CDR3 spells CASSPVGRHRNTEAFF. For the CDR3, the DNA is TGTGCCAGCAGTCCCGTCGGGCGGCACCGGAACACTGAAGCTTTCTTT.

In its sample, this clonotype was seen a few times. V and J are TRBV30 and TRBJ2-5, with unresolved D. This CDR3 is 11 amino acids long. V was shortened by 2 bases and J by 5 bases, with 6 bases between the two germline ends. CDR1 is GTSNPN and CDR2 is SVGIG in the germline V gene (reference sequence). The CDR3 loop is CAWSPGETQYF. CDR3 in DNA: TGTGCCTGGAGTCCTGGCGAGACCCAGTACTTC.